Below are 10 T cell receptor beta chains sequenced from a single sample in a study of OX40 agonist ivuxolimab in advanced cancers. Method: immunoSEQ multiplex PCR; TCRdb's copy keeps in-frame clones and lacks some. The sample holds 17,000 or so clones, 73% seen once. This specimen consisted of CD4+ or CD8+ T cells sorted from blood, obtained in a trial of the OX40 agonist ivuxolimab. The receptors stem from an adult with an advanced solid tumor such as melanoma, head and neck, liver or kidney cancer.

J is TRBJ1-5 and V is TRBV27; D might be TRBD1 (5 bases). CDR3 size: 14 residues. V shed 3 bases and J shed 6 bases, with 12 bases lying between them. CDR1 MNHEY and CDR2 SMNVEV come from the germline V gene (reference sequence). CDR3 loop: CASSLAGPSQPQHF. The DNA of the CDR3 is TGTGCCAGCAGTTTGGCGGGGCCCAGTCAGCCCCAGCATTTT.

The genes are TRBV28 and TRBJ2-7; D uncertain. The last part of the DNA fits TRBJ2-1 better; the J call may be wrong. The germline V gene encodes CDR1 MDHEN and CDR2 SYDVKM. The CDR3 extends over 10 amino acids. The CDR3 spells CASGYNEQFF. In DNA, the CDR3 is TGTGCCAGCGGTTACAATGAGCAGTTCTTC.

This chain connects TRBV6-5 to TRBJ1-3; 9 positions agree with TRBD1. Germline CDR1 reads MNHEY; CDR2 reads SVGAGI. With 6 bases clipped from V and 4 bases from J, the junction kept 7 bases outside the gene matches. The CDR3 spans 15 residues. For the CDR3, the DNA is TGTGCCAGCAGGGAGGGGACAGGGTTGGGAAACACCATATATTTT. Protein sequence: CASREGTGLGNTIYF.

The chain is built from TRBV27 and TRBJ1-5, with D possibly matching TRBD1 (6 bases). With 4 bases removed from V and 0 bases from J, the gap between germline ends came to 13 bases. The CDR3 extends over 16 amino acids. CDR1 is MNHEY, CDR2 SMNVEV, per germline (reference sequence). The CDR3 region is CASSSPRGNSNQPQHF. In DNA form, the CDR3 reads TGTGCCAGCAGTTCACCCAGGGGAAATAGCAATCAGCCCCAGCATTTT.

The chain joins TRBV6-5 to TRBJ2-7, with 7 bases aligning to TRBD1. This CDR3 is built from 16 residues. The junction had 5 bases not matched to a gene; V was cut back by 0 bases and J by 0 bases. Germline CDR1 MNHEY, CDR2 SVGAGI. The CDR3 bases are TGTGCCAGCAGTTACTCGAGGGGGCGGATCTCCTACGAGCAGTACTTC. Amino acids: CASSYSRGRISYEQYF.

This clone was detected only a few times. The CDR3 loop is CASSSLGAWDGYTF. The CDR3 region has the DNA TGTGCCAGCAGCTCCCTAGGGGCTTGGGATGGCTACACCTTC. The J gene is TRBJ1-2, the V gene TRBV4-2; TRBD1 might be the D (5 bases). The germline CDR1 and CDR2 sequences are LGHNA and YNFKEQ. This CDR3 spans 14 amino acids. The V and J ends lost 5 bases and 6 bases respectively, with 16 bases between them.

J is TRBJ2-3 and V is TRBV7-9, with D tentatively TRBD2 (5 bases). The germline gives CDR1 SEHNR, CDR2 FQNEAQ (reference sequence). V was trimmed by 3 bases and J by 4 bases, leaving 8 bases between them. The CDR3 has 13 residues. Here the CDR3 reads CASSFGLADTQYF. CDR3 coding DNA: TGTGCCAGCAGCTTTGGACTTGCAGATACGCAGTATTTT.

The chain uses TRBV4-1 and TRBJ2-7; 10 bases are a match to TRBD1. CDR1 MGHRA and CDR2 YSYEKL come from the germline V gene. The V gene end was trimmed by 0 bases and the J gene end by 3 bases; junction bases not matched to a gene: 5. The CDR3 covers 16 residues. The CDR3: CASSQDSGTGVYEQYF. The DNA of the CDR3 is TGCGCCAGCAGCCAAGACTCCGGGACAGGGGTCTACGAGCAGTACTTC.

The chain is built from TRBV4-3 and TRBJ2-1; possible D gene TRBD2, 6 bases. The V and J ends lost 0 bases and 3 bases respectively, with 12 bases between them. This CDR3 contains 16 residues. CDR1 LGHNA and CDR2 YSLEER come from the germline V gene. The CDR3 sequence: CASSQEGASDYNEQFF. The CDR3, as DNA: TGCGCCAGCAGCCAAGAAGGCGCTAGCGACTACAATGAGCAGTTCTTC.

The rearrangement uses TRBV7-8 and TRBJ2-1; maybe TRBD2 (5 bases). The CDR3 totals 13 residues. Deletions cut 0 bases from V and 14 bases from J, with 14 bases between. CDR1 SGHVS and CDR2 FQNEAQ come from the germline V gene. CDR3 protein: CASSLAKTGGEFF. Written as DNA, the CDR3 is TGTGCCAGCAGCTTAGCGAAAACTGGAGGTGAGTTCTTC.